Each of the 20 T cell receptor beta chains below was sequenced from the same sample in a study of T-cell reconstitution after alpha-beta-depleted transplantation in children. Preparation of the TCRbeta library was carried out with unique molecular identifiers. TCRdb ran MiXCR on the PCR reads and lists one entry per CDR3 protein. The sample yields approximately 490,000 distinct CDR3 sequences, under 12% seen once. Sequenced material: PBMCs, taken before TCRalphabeta/CD19-depleted stem cell transplant. The origin of the receptors is a child aged 2-15 years with inherited bone marrow failure, due to receive a stem cell transplant.

This clonotype has a count of ten or more. This chain joins TRBV4-3 and TRBJ2-1, with D hard to call. This CDR3 has 14 residues. With 4 bases removed from V and 8 bases from J, the gap between germline ends came to 15 bases. Per the germline V gene, CDR1 is LGHNA and CDR2 is YSLEER. In nucleotides, the CDR3 is TGCGCCAGCAGCCCGCCAGACGACGGAGATGAGCAGTTCTTC. It codes for CASSPPDDGDEQFF.

This clonotype appeared many times. This chain uses TRBV5-1 with TRBJ2-5, with 15 bases fitting TRBD2. The CDR3 is made up of 17 amino acids. Germline V gene sequence: CDR1 SGHRS, CDR2 YFSETQ. The V and J ends lost 4 bases and 5 bases, in that order; junction bases with no gene match: 9. In DNA form, the CDR3 reads TGCGCCAGCAGCCCACGGACTAGCGGGAGGGCCATGGAGACCCAGTACTTC. Amino acid sequence: CASSPRTSGRAMETQYF.

This clonotype came up many times. The chain uses TRBV6-1 and TRBJ2-1, with TRBD2 matching over 7 bases. The CDR3 is made up of 17 amino acids. The V gene end was trimmed by 4 bases and the J gene end by 4 bases; junction bases not matched to a gene: 13. CDR1 and CDR2 (germline): MNHNS, SASEGT. CDR3 region: CASSVHEAGVTYNEQFF. CDR3 coding DNA: TGTGCCAGCAGTGTCCACGAGGCGGGAGTGACTTACAATGAGCAGTTCTTC.

This clonotype was picked up many times. This CDR3 reads CASYTGGRAGVNEQFF. In DNA form, the CDR3 reads TGCGCCAGCTACACAGGGGGGCGAGCGGGAGTCAATGAGCAGTTCTTC. The chain has TRBV5-1 and TRBJ2-1; D may correspond to TRBD1 or TRBD2 (8 bases each). CDR3 size: 16 residues. Trimming shortened V by 7 bases and J by 6 bases, and 23 bases separated the two germline ends. CDR1 is SGHRS, CDR2 YFSETQ, per germline.

This clonotype was seen more than once but under ten times. The chain uses TRBV12-3 or TRBV12-4 and TRBJ2-2; unclear D gene. The CDR3 sequence is 16 residues long. Between the trimmed V and J ends, which lost 6 bases and 0 bases, there was a span of 14 bases. This chain's CDR3 is CASSPGGNANTGELFF. For the CDR3, the DNA is TGTGCCAGCAGCCCAGGCGGCAACGCGAACACCGGGGAGCTGTTTTTT.

This clonotype was seen many times. The rearrangement links TRBV6-5 to TRBJ2-7; TRBD2 matches 9 bases. This CDR3 comprises 16 residues. The junction had 10 bases not matched to a gene; V was cut back by 2 bases and J by 5 bases. The germline V gene encodes CDR1 MNHEY and CDR2 SVGAGI. CDR3 in amino acids: CASSYRLAGLRNEQYF. CDR3 sequence (DNA): TGTGCCAGCAGTTACAGGCTAGCGGGATTAAGGAACGAGCAGTACTTC.

At least ten counts were recorded for this clonotype. V is TRBV24-1 and J is TRBJ2-2; D remains ambiguous. Germline CDR1 is KGHDR and CDR2 is SFDVKD. The CDR3 is made up of 15 amino acids. V lost 4 bases and J lost 4, with 12 bases in between. The DNA of the CDR3 is TGTGCCACCAGTGACCACGGACGGTCCACCGGGGAGCTGTTTTTT. Translated, it gives CATSDHGRSTGELFF.

This clonotype was observed a handful of times. CDR3 coding DNA: TGCGCCAGCAGCTTGCCTTCCTCTGGAAACACCATATATTTT. It is translated as CASSLPSSGNTIYF. The J gene is TRBJ1-3, the V gene TRBV5-1; D gene unclear. The CDR3 has 14 amino acids. Germline V CDR1 and CDR2: SGHRS, YFSETQ. V was shortened by 1 base and J by 0 bases, with 5 bases between the two germline ends.

This clonotype was found many times. The V gene is TRBV20-1, the J gene TRBJ2-3; TRBD1 matches 9 bases. Germline trimming cut 0 bases from V and 4 bases from J; bases unmatched to any gene: 5. The CDR3 has 15 residues. Germline V gene sequence: CDR1 DFQATT, CDR2 SNEGSKA (reference sequence). Written as DNA, the CDR3 is TGCAGTGCTAGAGATCTGACAGGGGGGGCAGATACGCAGTATTTT. Translating gives CSARDLTGGADTQYF.

This clonotype was detected ten times or more. The chain joins TRBV7-9 to TRBJ1-1; weak D call: TRBD1 (6 bases). The CDR3 has 16 residues. Per germline, CDR1 SEHNR and CDR2 FQNEAQ (reference sequence). V lost 5 bases, J lost 0 bases, and 16 bases lay in between. This chain's CDR3 is CASSGTHRELNTEAFF. The CDR3 DNA sequence: TGTGCCAGCAGCGGAACCCACAGGGAACTGAACACTGAAGCTTTCTTT.

This clonotype was detected ten times or more. The J gene is TRBJ2-1, the V gene TRBV15; 7 bases match TRBD2. The germline gives CDR1 LNHNV, CDR2 YYDKDF (reference sequence). The CDR3 covers 14 residues. The V gene end was trimmed by 9 bases and the J gene end by 3 bases; junction bases not matched to a gene: 8. In nucleotides, the CDR3 is TGTGCCACAACACCTAGCGGTATCTACAATGAGCAGTTCTTC. Protein sequence: CATTPSGIYNEQFF.

Only a few counts were recorded for this clonotype. The V gene is TRBV20-1, the J gene TRBJ1-2, with 9 bases fitting TRBD1. The CDR3 length is 17 residues. Germline V gives CDR1 DFQATT, CDR2 SNEGSKA (reference sequence). Germline trimming cut 3 bases from V and 3 bases from J; bases unmatched to any gene: 14. For the CDR3, the DNA is TGCAGTGCTAGGTTGTTCACAGGGGGCTCCCGGGACTATGGCTACACCTTC. Protein sequence: CSARLFTGGSRDYGYTF.

This clonotype has just one count. A much larger clone is a single base away; this may be a read error. The chain couples TRBV30 to TRBJ2-1; no definite D call. CDR3 length: 12 residues. Looked up from germline, CDR1 is GTSNPN and CDR2 is SVGIG (reference sequence). CDR3 residues: CSWSPWINEQFF. The CDR3 DNA sequence: TGTTCCTGGAGCCCTTGGATAAATGAGCAGTTCTTC.

This clonotype was counted a few times. This rearrangement joins TRBV19 to TRBJ1-1; no clear D gene. Germline V lookup: CDR1 LNHDA, CDR2 SQIVND (reference sequence). Trimming pared 0 bases from V and 6 bases from J, leaving 8 bases between. The CDR3 has 13 amino acids. CDR3 region: CASSIDQGPEAFF. The DNA for the CDR3 is TGTGCCAGTAGTATAGATCAAGGTCCTGAAGCTTTCTTT.

The sample holds many counts of this clonotype. Written as DNA, the CDR3 is TGTGCTAGTGGTTTTCCCCCACCCTCTGAAGCTTTCTTT. Encoded protein: CASGFPPPSEAFF. J is TRBJ1-1 and V is TRBV12-5; D remains unclear. V was shortened by 3 bases and J by 6 bases, with 11 bases between the two germline ends. CDR3 length equals 13 residues. Germline V lookup: CDR1 LGHNT, CDR2 FRNRAP.

This clonotype was picked up many times. The J gene is TRBJ2-1, the V gene TRBV12-3 or TRBV12-4; 8 positions agree with TRBD2. This CDR3 is 16 amino acids long. Trimming cost V 1 base and J 10 bases; bases outside gene matches: 12. CDR3 DNA: TGTGCCAGCAGTTTAGGAGTTAGCGGGACCTTTGACGAGCAGTTCTTC. It translates to CASSLGVSGTFDEQFF.

In its sample, this clonotype was seen many times. This chain uses TRBV7-9 with TRBJ2-1, with D possibly TRBD1 on 6 matching bases. Trimming took 5 bases from V and 9 from J, leaving 11 bases between them. The CDR3 runs to 12 residues. Germline V CDR1 and CDR2: SEHNR, FQNEAQ (reference sequence). The CDR3 DNA follows: TGTGCCAGCAGCACCCTAGGGGGTGAGCAGTTCTTC. Translated, it gives CASSTLGGEQFF.

This clonotype was detected ten times or more. The CDR3 nucleotides are TGTGCCACCCGGGGGCTGGAGACCCAGTACTTC. Translated: CATRGLETQYF. V usage is TRBV15 and J usage is TRBJ2-5, with D perhaps being TRBD1 or TRBD2 (6 bases each). V was trimmed by 8 bases and J by 5 bases, leaving 9 bases between them. The CDR3 runs to 11 residues. Germline CDR1 reads LNHNV; CDR2 reads YYDKDF (reference sequence).

The chain uses TRBV27 and TRBJ2-2; D call uncertain. The CDR3 has 12 amino acids. Germline loops: CDR1 MNHEY, CDR2 SMNVEV (reference sequence). Trimming left V 8 bases short and J 4 bases short, with 8 bases between. Here the CDR3 DNA reads TGTGCCAGCTTAGGAGTCACCGGGGAGCTGTTTTTT. It translates to CASLGVTGELFF.

The chain joins TRBV12-3 or TRBV12-4 to TRBJ2-1; tentatively, D is TRBD2 (6 bases). This CDR3 has 14 amino acids. Trimming shortened V by 8 bases and J by 3 bases, and 14 bases separated the two germline ends. CDR3 DNA sequence: TGTGCCAGCGGACGGGAGCCCATCTACAATGAGCAGTTCTTC. This translates into CASGREPIYNEQFF.